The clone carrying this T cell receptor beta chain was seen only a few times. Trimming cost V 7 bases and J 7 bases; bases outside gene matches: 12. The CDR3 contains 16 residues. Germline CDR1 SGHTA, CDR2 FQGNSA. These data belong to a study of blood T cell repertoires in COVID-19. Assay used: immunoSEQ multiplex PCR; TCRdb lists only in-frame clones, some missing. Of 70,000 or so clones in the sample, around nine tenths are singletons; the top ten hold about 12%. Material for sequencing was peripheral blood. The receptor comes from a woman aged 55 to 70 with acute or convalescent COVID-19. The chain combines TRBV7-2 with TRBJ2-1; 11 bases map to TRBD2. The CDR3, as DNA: TGTGCCAGCAAGGCGGACATAGCGGGGGGGCGGAATGAGCAGTTCTTC. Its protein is CASKADIAGGRNEQFF.